The following is a T cell receptor (beta chain) sequence with its context. The entry originates in a study of blood T cell repertoires in COVID-19. Study-wide background: Both acute and convalescent COVID-19 samples were obtained from the United States, Italy and Spain. From T cells, B-cell-depleted T cells, or PBMCs came the material, which was cDNA or gDNA.

Study processing details: Estimates of nucleated cell counts were drawn from the amplification of reference gene primers. TCRdb keeps only in-frame clones here, not all; method: immunoSEQ multiplex PCR. V, J and clone size derive from that table, while D and trimming were established from the DNA sequence. The sample has roughly 67,000 clones; approximately 93% are singletons. V lost 4 bases to trimming and J lost 4 bases; unmatched junction nucleotides: 13. Germline values: CDR1 SGHNT, CDR2 YYREEE (reference sequence). This CDR3 region has 16 residues. The chain has TRBV5-4 and TRBJ1-1, with TRBD1 matching over 7 bases. This receptor was taken from a man aged 70 or older with active COVID-19. Source material: peripheral blood. The CDR3: CASSPPGGGETTEAFF. The CDR3 DNA sequence: TGTGCCAGCAGCCCGCCCGGAGGGGGCGAGACCACTGAAGCTTTCTTT.